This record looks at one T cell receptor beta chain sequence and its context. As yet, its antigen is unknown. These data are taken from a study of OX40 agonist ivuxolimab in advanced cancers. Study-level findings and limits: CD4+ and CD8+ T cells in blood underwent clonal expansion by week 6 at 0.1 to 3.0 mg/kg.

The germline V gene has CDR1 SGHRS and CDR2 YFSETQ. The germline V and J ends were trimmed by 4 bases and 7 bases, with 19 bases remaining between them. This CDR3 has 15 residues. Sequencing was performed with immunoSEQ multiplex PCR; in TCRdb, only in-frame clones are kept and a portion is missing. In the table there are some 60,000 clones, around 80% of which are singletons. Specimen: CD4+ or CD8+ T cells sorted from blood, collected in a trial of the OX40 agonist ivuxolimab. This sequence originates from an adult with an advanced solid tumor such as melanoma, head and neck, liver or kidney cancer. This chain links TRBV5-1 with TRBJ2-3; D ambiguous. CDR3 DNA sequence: TGCGCCAGCAGCCGCGATAGGTATTCATTAAATACGCAGTATTTT. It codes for CASSRDRYSLNTQYF.